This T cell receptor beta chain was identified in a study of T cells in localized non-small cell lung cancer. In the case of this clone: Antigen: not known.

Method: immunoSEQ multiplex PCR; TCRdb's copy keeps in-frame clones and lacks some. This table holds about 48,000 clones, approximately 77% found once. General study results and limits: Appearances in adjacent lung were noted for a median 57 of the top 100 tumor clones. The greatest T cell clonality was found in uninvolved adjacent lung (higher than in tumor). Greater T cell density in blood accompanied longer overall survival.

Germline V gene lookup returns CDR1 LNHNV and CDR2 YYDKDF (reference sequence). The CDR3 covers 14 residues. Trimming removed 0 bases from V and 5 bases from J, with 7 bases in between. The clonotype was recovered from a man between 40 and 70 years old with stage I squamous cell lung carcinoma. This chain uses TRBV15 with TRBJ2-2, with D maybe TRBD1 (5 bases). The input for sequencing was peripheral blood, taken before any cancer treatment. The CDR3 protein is CATSRDKGTGELFF. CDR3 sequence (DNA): TGTGCCACCAGCAGAGATAAGGGGACCGGGGAGCTGTTTTTT. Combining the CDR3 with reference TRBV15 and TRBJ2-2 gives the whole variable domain DAMVIQNPRYQVTQFGKPVTLSCSQTLNHNVMYWYQQKSSQAPKLLFHYYDKDFNNEADTPDNFQSRRPNTSFCFLDIRSPGLGDTAMYLCATSRDKGTGELFFGEGSRLTVL.